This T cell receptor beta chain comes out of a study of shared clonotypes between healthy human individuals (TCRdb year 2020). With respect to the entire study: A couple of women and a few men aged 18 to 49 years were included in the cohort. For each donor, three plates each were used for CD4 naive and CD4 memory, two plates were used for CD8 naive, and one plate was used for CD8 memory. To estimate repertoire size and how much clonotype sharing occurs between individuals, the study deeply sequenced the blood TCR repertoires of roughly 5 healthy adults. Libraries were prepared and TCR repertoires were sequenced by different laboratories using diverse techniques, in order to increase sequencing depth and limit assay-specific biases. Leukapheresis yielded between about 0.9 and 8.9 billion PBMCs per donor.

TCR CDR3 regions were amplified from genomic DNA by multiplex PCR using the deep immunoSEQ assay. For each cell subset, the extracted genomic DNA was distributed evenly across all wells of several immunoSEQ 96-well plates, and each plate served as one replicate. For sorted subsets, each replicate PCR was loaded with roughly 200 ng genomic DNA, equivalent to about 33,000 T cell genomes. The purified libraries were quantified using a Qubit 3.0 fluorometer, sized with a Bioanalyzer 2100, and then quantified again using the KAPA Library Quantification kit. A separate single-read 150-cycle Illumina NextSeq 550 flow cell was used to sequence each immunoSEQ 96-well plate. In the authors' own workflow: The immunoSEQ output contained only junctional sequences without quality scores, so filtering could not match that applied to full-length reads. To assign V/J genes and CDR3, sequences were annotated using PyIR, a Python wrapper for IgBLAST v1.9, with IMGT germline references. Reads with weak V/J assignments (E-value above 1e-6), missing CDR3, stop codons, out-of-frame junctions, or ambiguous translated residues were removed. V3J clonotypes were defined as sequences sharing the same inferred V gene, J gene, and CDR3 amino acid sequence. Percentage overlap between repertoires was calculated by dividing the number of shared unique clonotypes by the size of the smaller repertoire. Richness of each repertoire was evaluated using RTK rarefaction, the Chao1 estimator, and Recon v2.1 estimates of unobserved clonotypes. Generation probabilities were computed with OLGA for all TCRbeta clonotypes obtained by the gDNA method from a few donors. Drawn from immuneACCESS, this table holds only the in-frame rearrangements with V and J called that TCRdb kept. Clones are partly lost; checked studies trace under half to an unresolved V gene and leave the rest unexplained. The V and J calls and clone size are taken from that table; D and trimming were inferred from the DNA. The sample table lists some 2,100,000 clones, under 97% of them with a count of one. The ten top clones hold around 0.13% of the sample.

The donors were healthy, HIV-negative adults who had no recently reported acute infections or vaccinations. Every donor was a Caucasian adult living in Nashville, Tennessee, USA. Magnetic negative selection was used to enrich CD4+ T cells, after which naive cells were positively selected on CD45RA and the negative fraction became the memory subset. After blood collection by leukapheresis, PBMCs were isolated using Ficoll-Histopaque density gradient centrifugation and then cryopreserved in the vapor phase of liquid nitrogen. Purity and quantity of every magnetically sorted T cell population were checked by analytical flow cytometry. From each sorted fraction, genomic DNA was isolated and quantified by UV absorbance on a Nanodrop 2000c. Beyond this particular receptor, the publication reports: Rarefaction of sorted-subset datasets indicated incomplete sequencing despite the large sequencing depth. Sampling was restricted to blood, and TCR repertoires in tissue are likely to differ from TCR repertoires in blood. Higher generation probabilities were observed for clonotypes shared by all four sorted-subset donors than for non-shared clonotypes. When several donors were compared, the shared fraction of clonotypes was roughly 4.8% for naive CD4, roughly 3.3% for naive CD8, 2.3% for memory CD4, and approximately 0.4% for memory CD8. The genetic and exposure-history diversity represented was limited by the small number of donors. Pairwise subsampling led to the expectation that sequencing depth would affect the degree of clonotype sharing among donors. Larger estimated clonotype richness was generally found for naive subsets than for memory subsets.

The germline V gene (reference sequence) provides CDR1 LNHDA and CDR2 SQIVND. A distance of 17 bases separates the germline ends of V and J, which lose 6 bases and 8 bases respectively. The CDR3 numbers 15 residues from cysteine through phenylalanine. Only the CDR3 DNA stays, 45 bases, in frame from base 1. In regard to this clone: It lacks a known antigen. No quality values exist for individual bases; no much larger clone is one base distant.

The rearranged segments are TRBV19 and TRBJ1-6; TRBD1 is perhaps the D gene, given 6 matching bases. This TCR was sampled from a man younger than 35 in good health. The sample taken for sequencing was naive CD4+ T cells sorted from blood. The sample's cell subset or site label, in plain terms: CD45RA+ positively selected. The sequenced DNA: TGTGCCAGTAGGCAGGGGTATTCCGGTGATTCACCCCTCCACTTT. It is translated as CASRQGYSGDSPLHF. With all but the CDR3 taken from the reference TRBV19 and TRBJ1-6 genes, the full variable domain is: DGGITQSPKYLFRKEGQNVTLSCEQNLNHDAMYWYRQDPGQGLRLIYYSQIVNDFQKGDIAEGYSVSREKKESFPLTVTSAQKNPTAFYLCASRQGYSGDSPLHFGNGTRLTVT.